The 31 T cell receptor beta chains presented below share a single source sample, sequenced in a study of blood T cell repertoires in COVID-19. Clones were sequenced by immunoSEQ multiplex PCR, and TCRdb holds only the in-frame ones, with some missing. The repertoire holds around 620,000 clones, with about 90% as singletons. The sample was peripheral blood. Every receptor here comes from a woman between 18 and 29 years old with acute or convalescent COVID-19.

The chain employs TRBV4-3 and TRBJ2-3, with D possibly being TRBD1 (6 bases). Germline V CDR1 and CDR2: LGHNA, YSLEER. The CDR3 has 16 residues. V was pared by 4 bases and J by 7 bases, with 21 bases between. The CDR3 protein is CASSLTGTSSSYTQYF. As DNA, the CDR3 is TGCGCCAGCAGCCTGACCGGGACATCCTCTTCGTATACGCAGTATTTT.

This chain connects TRBV14 to TRBJ2-2; 7 nucleotides line up with TRBD1. This CDR3 is 14 amino acids long. Trimming took 2 bases from V and 5 from J; bases not matched to a gene: 2. Germline CDR1 SGHDN, CDR2 FVKESK. DNA of the CDR3: TGTGCCAGCAGCCAACACAGGGGAACCGGGGAGCTGTTTTTT. It codes for CASSQHRGTGELFF.

The chain is built from TRBV7-6 and TRBJ2-7; 8 bases align to TRBD1. Germline V gene lookup returns CDR1 SGHVS and CDR2 FNYEAQ. The CDR3 covers 15 residues. V trimming: 4 bases; J trimming: 0 bases; junction bases outside the gene matches: 5. CDR3 region: CASSSGTGTSYEQYF. CDR3 nucleotide sequence: TGTGCCAGCAGCTCTGGGACAGGAACCTCCTACGAGCAGTACTTC.

The J gene is TRBJ1-1, the V gene TRBV24-1; 12 bases fit TRBD1. The CDR3 has 18 residues. V trimming: 2 bases; J trimming: 3 bases; junction bases outside the gene matches: 9. Germline assignment: CDR1 KGHDR and CDR2 SFDVKD. CDR3 DNA sequence: TGTGCCACCAGTGATTCGGCCGGGACAGGGGGCTCGCACACTGAAGCTTTCTTT. Residues: CATSDSAGTGGSHTEAFF.

This chain uses TRBV5-1 with TRBJ2-1; D perhaps matches TRBD1 (6 bases). Trimming removed 7 bases from V and 0 bases from J, with 20 bases in between. The germline gives CDR1 SGHRS, CDR2 YFSETQ. CDR3 size: 17 residues. The CDR3 nucleotides are TGCGCCAGCCGAAATCAGGGGTTACGGGGCTCCTACAATGAGCAGTTCTTC. Residues: CASRNQGLRGSYNEQFF.

The genes are TRBV6-2 or TRBV6-3 and TRBJ1-5; perhaps TRBD1 as D (6 bases). Germline assignment: CDR1 MNHEY and CDR2 SVGEGT. The CDR3 totals 13 residues. V was trimmed by 5 bases and J by 5 bases, leaving 10 bases between them. CDR3 DNA: TGTGCCAGCAGTCCAGGGGATGATCAGCCCCAGCATTTT. This codes for CASSPGDDQPQHF.

In DNA form, the CDR3 reads TGTGCCAGCAGTTTCGGACAGGCTGCAACTAATGAAAAACTGTTTTTT. Protein product: CASSFGQAATNEKLFF. This chain connects TRBV6-5 to TRBJ1-4; 7 bases match TRBD1. This CDR3 region has 16 residues. Germline values: CDR1 MNHEY, CDR2 SVGAGI. V was pared by 4 bases and J by 0 bases, with 5 bases of the junction left unmatched.

The genes are TRBV27 and TRBJ1-5, with D unclear. Germline CDR1 is MNHEY and CDR2 is SMNVEV (reference sequence). CDR3 length: 14 residues. V lost 3 bases, J lost 1 base, and 7 bases lay in between. DNA of the CDR3: TGTGCCAGCAGTTTGTTTGGCAGCAATCAGCCCCAGCATTTT. Translating it yields CASSLFGSNQPQHF.

J is TRBJ2-7 and V is TRBV9; D is perhaps TRBD2 (6 bases). Between the trimmed V and J ends, which lost 4 bases and 4 bases, there was a span of 12 bases. The germline V gene has CDR1 SGDLS and CDR2 YYNGEE. This CDR3 is 13 amino acids long. The CDR3 loop is CASSPGGAYEQYF. In DNA, the CDR3 is TGTGCCAGCAGCCCCGGAGGGGCTTACGAGCAGTACTTC.

This clone appeared once. CDR3: CASSKGEVLPEAFF. CDR3 DNA: TGTGCCAGCAGTAAAGGGGAGGTGTTGCCTGAAGCTTTCTTT. V and J are TRBV27 and TRBJ1-1; D is perhaps TRBD1 (5 bases). The germline CDR1 and CDR2 sequences are MNHEY and SMNVEV (reference sequence). Trimming removed 5 bases at V and 6 bases at J, with 16 bases between. CDR3 size: 14 residues.

This clone occurred once. DNA for the CDR3: TGTGCCAGCAGTTTTGGAGCGGCCTATGGCTACACCTTC. Protein: CASSFGAAYGYTF. This chain links TRBV27 with TRBJ1-2; D is uncertain. V was cut by 3 bases and J by 4 bases, with 9 bases left in between. CDR1 and CDR2 (germline): MNHEY, SMNVEV (reference sequence). This CDR3 is 13 amino acids long.

J is TRBJ2-2 and V is TRBV11-2; D remains ambiguous. CDR1 SGHAT and CDR2 FQNNGV come from the germline V gene. Trimming removed 7 bases from V and 6 bases from J, with 18 bases in between. This CDR3 spans 15 amino acids. This CDR3 is CASTSVMVEAGELFF. The CDR3 coding sequence is TGTGCCAGCACCTCGGTGATGGTTGAGGCCGGGGAGCTGTTTTTT.

The CDR3 nucleotides are TGTGCCAGCAGCAGACTCTACGAGCAGTACTTC. This encodes CASSRLYEQYF. V usage is TRBV12-3 or TRBV12-4 and J usage is TRBJ2-7; D is undetermined. V was cut by 6 bases and J by 3 bases, with 6 bases left in between. The CDR3 has 11 amino acids.

The chain employs TRBV6-1 and TRBJ2-1, with 13 bases matching TRBD2. V shed 4 bases and J 4 bases; nucleotides not matched to a gene: 10. CDR1 and CDR2 (germline): MNHNS, SASEGT. The CDR3 is made up of 18 amino acids. CDR3 DNA sequence: TGTGCCAGCAGTGCCCCAGGACTAGCGGGGGCGCGATACAATGAGCAGTTCTTC. It translates to CASSAPGLAGARYNEQFF.

This clone was seen once. This chain uses TRBV10-3 with TRBJ1-2; maybe TRBD1 (6 bases). The germline gives CDR1 ENHRY, CDR2 SYGVKD. V was trimmed by 8 bases and J by 3 bases, leaving 16 bases between them. The CDR3 has 14 residues. CDR3 nucleotide sequence: TGTGCCATCGGGAACAGGGATAGGTACTATGGCTACACCTTC. Translation gives CAIGNRDRYYGYTF.

The chain employs TRBV29-1 and TRBJ1-1; D possibly corresponds to TRBD1 (6 bases). Germline V gives CDR1 SQVTM, CDR2 ANQGSEA. V was clipped by 5 bases and J by 3 bases, with 16 bases between them. The CDR3 spans 14 residues. This CDR3 is CSVPSYRVDTEAFF. The CDR3 nucleotides read TGCAGCGTTCCCTCCTACAGGGTTGACACTGAAGCTTTCTTT.

V gene TRBV11-2 combines with J gene TRBJ1-3, with D tentatively TRBD1 (6 bases). V lost 3 bases to trimming and J lost 4 bases, with 10 bases between them. The CDR3 loop spans 14 amino acids. In germline, CDR1 is SGHAT, CDR2 FQNNGV. CDR3 amino acids: CASSLTGSGNTIYF. The CDR3 coding sequence is TGTGCCAGCAGCTTGACAGGTTCGGGAAACACCATATATTTT.

This clone was detected once. CDR3 amino acids: CASSGQAGTDTQYF. CDR3 in DNA: TGTGCCAGCAGTGGACAGGCAGGGACAGATACGCAGTATTTT. The chain is built from TRBV6-4 and TRBJ2-3, with D perhaps matching TRBD1 (6 bases). V lost 4 bases and J 3 bases, leaving 11 bases between the germline ends. This CDR3 has 14 amino acids. Germline V lookup: CDR1 MRHNA, CDR2 SNTAGT.

This sequence joins TRBV9 and TRBJ1-1, with D possibly matching TRBD1 (6 bases). The V gene's germline CDR1 is SGDLS and CDR2 YYNGEE. The CDR3 loop spans 14 amino acids. Trimming left V 0 bases short and J 5 bases short, with 11 bases between. CDR3 protein: CASSVGVGTTEAFF. DNA for the CDR3: TGTGCCAGCAGCGTAGGGGTGGGGACAACTGAAGCTTTCTTT.

J is TRBJ1-2 and V is TRBV3-1 (or the pseudogene TRBV3-2); D may be TRBD1 (5 bases). The CDR3 extends over 16 amino acids. V dropped 0 bases and J dropped 6 bases, with 17 bases sitting between them. The germline V gene encodes CDR1 LGHDT and CDR2 YNNKEL (reference sequence). The CDR3 loop is CASSQDAGRGVDGYTF. CDR3 coding DNA: TGTGCCAGCAGCCAAGATGCGGGACGGGGGGTGGATGGCTACACCTTC.

The chain combines TRBV12-3 or TRBV12-4 with TRBJ1-3; the D is unclear. The V end lost 7 bases, the J end lost 8 bases, and 15 bases lay between the germline ends. The CDR3 length is 13 residues. As DNA, the CDR3 is TGTGCCAGCATCCTGCGGAGTATTGACACCATATATTTT. Residues: CASILRSIDTIYF.

V usage is TRBV2 and J usage is TRBJ1-4, with D tentatively TRBD1 (5 bases). There are 15 residues in the CDR3. Trimming stripped 0 bases from V and 4 bases from J, with 9 bases between. The germline V gene encodes CDR1 SNHLY and CDR2 FYNNEI. The CDR3 DNA reads as TGTGCCAGCAGTGAAGCGTGGCAGGGTAATGAAAAACTGTTTTTT. Translated: CASSEAWQGNEKLFF. Based on the CDR3 plus reference TRBV2 and TRBJ1-4, the full variable domain is EPEVTQTPSHQVTQMGQEVILRCVPISNHLYFYWYRQILGQKVEFLVSFYNNEISEKSEIFDDQFSVERPDGSNFTLKIRSTKLEDSAMYFCASSEAWQGNEKLFFGSGTQLSVL.

The J gene is TRBJ2-3, the V gene TRBV24-1; D possibly corresponds to TRBD1 (6 bases). Germline V gene sequence: CDR1 KGHDR, CDR2 SFDVKD. V gave up 6 bases and J gave up 2 bases, with 11 bases separating them. This CDR3 comprises 14 residues. CDR3 residues: CATSSTGITDTQYF. The CDR3 DNA is TGTGCCACCAGTTCGACAGGAATCACAGATACGCAGTATTTT.

The chain uses TRBV5-1 and TRBJ1-1; D remains ambiguous. CDR3 length equals 14 residues. CDR1 is SGHRS, CDR2 YFSETQ, per germline. Trimming left V 0 bases short and J 5 bases short, with 11 bases between. The CDR3 is CASSLEDRRTEAFF. As DNA, the CDR3 is TGCGCCAGCAGCTTGGAGGATCGGAGGACTGAAGCTTTCTTT.

This chain connects TRBV6-1 to TRBJ1-6; D possibly corresponds to TRBD1 (6 bases). The CDR3 contains 16 residues. Germline V gives CDR1 MNHNS, CDR2 SASEGT. V was clipped by 2 bases and J by 5 bases, with 13 bases between them. The CDR3 sequence is CASSESVGDNNSPLHF. As DNA, the CDR3 is TGTGCCAGCAGTGAATCCGTCGGGGACAATAATTCACCCCTCCACTTT.

The chain couples TRBV27 to TRBJ2-5, with a possible D match to TRBD1 (6 bases). Germline V lookup: CDR1 MNHEY, CDR2 SMNVEV (reference sequence). V lost 6 bases and J 0 bases, leaving 17 bases between the germline ends. This CDR3 contains 16 residues. The CDR3 region is CASSPARTAYQETQYF. The CDR3, as DNA: TGTGCCAGCAGCCCAGCCCGGACAGCGTACCAAGAGACCCAGTACTTC.

The chain is built from TRBV10-3 and TRBJ2-3, with 7 bases that match TRBD1. There are 15 residues in the CDR3. Germline lookup yields CDR1 ENHRY and CDR2 SYGVKD. The V and J ends lost 3 bases and 0 bases, in that order; junction bases with no gene match: 3. CDR3 sequence reads: CAISDSGGSTDTQYF. DNA of the CDR3: TGTGCCATCAGTGATTCAGGGGGTAGCACAGATACGCAGTATTTT.

This sequence joins TRBV5-5 and TRBJ1-4; 11 nucleotides align to TRBD1. The CDR3 spans 14 residues. V dropped 3 bases and J dropped 7; count of bases not matched to a gene: 2. Germline V gene sequence: CDR1 SGHKS, CDR2 YYEKEE (reference sequence). CDR3 bases: TGTGCCAGCAGCTCAGGGACAGGGGGTGAAAAACTGTTTTTT. Translation: CASSSGTGGEKLFF. The complete variable domain, with remaining parts taken from reference TRBV5-5 and TRBJ1-4, reads DAGVTQSPTHLIKTRGQQVTLRCSPISGHKSVSWYQQVLGQGPQFIFQYYEKEERGRGNFPDRFSARQFPNYSSELNVNALLLGDSALYLCASSSGTGGEKLFFGSGTQLSVL.

The chain carries TRBV6-2 or TRBV6-3 and TRBJ1-1, with D possibly matching TRBD1 (6 bases). The CDR3 totals 16 residues. V gave up 0 bases and J gave up 0 bases, with 11 bases separating them. The germline CDR1 and CDR2 sequences are MNHEY and SVGEGT. Here the CDR3 reads CASSYSRRQVNTEAFF. The CDR3 DNA reads as TGTGCCAGCAGTTACTCGAGGAGACAGGTGAACACTGAAGCTTTCTTT.

The chain joins TRBV9 to TRBJ2-5; TRBD1 agrees at 10 bases. This CDR3 region has 16 residues. Trimming removed 3 bases from V and 5 bases from J; junction bases left unmatched: 10. CDR1 and CDR2 (germline): SGDLS, YYNGEE. The CDR3 nucleotides read TGTGCCAGCAGCGCCCACGGGACAGGGGTTGGCGAGACCCAGTACTTC. Amino acid sequence: CASSAHGTGVGETQYF.

The chain couples TRBV27 to TRBJ1-1, with D possibly being TRBD1 (5 bases). Looked up from germline, CDR1 is MNHEY and CDR2 is SMNVEV (reference sequence). This CDR3 comprises 20 residues. V shed 0 bases and J shed 0 bases, with 23 bases lying between them. CDR3 protein: CASSLSVQGRTRFMNTEAFF. The CDR3 nucleotides read TGTGCCAGCAGTTTATCCGTCCAGGGCCGAACCCGTTTCATGAACACTGAAGCTTTCTTT.